Following are 18 T cell receptor beta chains from one sample sequenced in a study of blood T cell repertoires in COVID-19 (dated by TCRdb to about 2020). Library preparation used the immunoSEQ multiplex PCR assay. What TCRdb holds here is the immuneACCESS table cut down to in-frame rearrangements. Part of the clones is not present; checked against another copy, under half of the missing clones reflect an unresolved V gene, and the others are unexplained. This sample comprises over 200,000 clones, roughly 83% of them detected only once. The top ten clonotypes cover around 30% of the sample. Sequencing was performed on peripheral blood. All receptors derive from a middle-aged man with acute or convalescent COVID-19.

The CDR3 loop reads CAISESGTGGSNEQFF. The CDR3 coding sequence is TGTGCCATCAGTGAGTCCGGGACAGGGGGAAGTAATGAGCAGTTCTTC. This chain joins TRBV10-3 and TRBJ2-1; 11 bases are shared with TRBD1. In germline, CDR1 is ENHRY, CDR2 SYGVKD. The trim removed 0 bases at V and 7 bases at J, leaving 5 bases unmatched. CDR3 length: 16 residues.

The chain recombines TRBV2 with TRBJ1-3; D is perhaps TRBD1 (5 bases). The germline CDR1 and CDR2 sequences are SNHLY and FYNNEI. This CDR3 region has 16 residues. V lost 10 bases to trimming and J lost 1 base, with 20 bases between them. CDR3: CAIIGAGKESGNTIYF. Written as DNA, the CDR3 is TGTGCCATTATTGGGGCAGGGAAAGAGTCTGGAAACACCATATATTTT.

This clone appeared a few times. V usage is TRBV6-1 and J usage is TRBJ2-1; TRBD2 agrees at 8 bases. This CDR3 has 16 residues. Germline CDR1 reads MNHNS; CDR2 reads SASEGT. The V segment lost 3 bases and the J segment 3 bases; nucleotides outside the gene matches: 7. CDR3 in amino acids: CASSDAPAGDYNEQFF. The CDR3 DNA reads TGTGCCAGCAGTGACGCTCCAGCGGGAGACTACAATGAGCAGTTCTTC.

The chain links TRBV6-4 to TRBJ1-6; D might be TRBD1 (6 bases). The CDR3 contains 14 residues. From germline, CDR1 is MRHNA and CDR2 SNTAGT. V was trimmed by 6 bases and J by 8 bases, leaving 14 bases between them. The CDR3 here is CASSQGMGDSPLHF. The DNA of the CDR3 is TGTGCCAGCAGCCAGGGGATGGGTGATTCACCCCTCCACTTT.

This clone was picked up one time. This rearrangement joins TRBV6-1 to TRBJ2-7, with D perhaps TRBD2 (5 bases). V lost 0 bases and J lost 3, with 15 bases in between. The CDR3 totals 16 residues. Germline CDR1 reads MNHNS; CDR2 reads SASEGT. CDR3 sequence: CASSEARERPLYEQYF. CDR3 DNA: TGTGCCAGCAGTGAAGCCCGGGAAAGGCCCCTCTACGAGCAGTACTTC.

The rearrangement joins TRBV12-3 or TRBV12-4 to TRBJ2-7, with D possibly being TRBD2 (5 bases). Trimming pared 1 base from V and 7 bases from J, leaving 5 bases between. This CDR3 is 11 amino acids long. The CDR3 is CASSLGGEQYF. CDR3 DNA: TGTGCCAGCAGTTTAGGAGGGGAGCAGTACTTC.

The rearrangement links TRBV9 to TRBJ2-5; a possible D gene is TRBD2 (5 bases). In germline, CDR1 is SGDLS, CDR2 YYNGEE. Between the trimmed V and J ends, which lost 3 bases and 2 bases, there was a span of 14 bases. There are 15 residues in the CDR3. CDR3 loop: CASSALNSEQETQYF. In DNA form, the CDR3 reads TGTGCCAGCAGCGCCTTAAATAGCGAACAAGAGACCCAGTACTTC. Combining the CDR3 with reference TRBV9 and TRBJ2-5 gives the whole variable domain DSGVTQTPKHLITATGQRVTLRCSPRSGDLSVYWYQQSLDQGLQFLIQYYNGEERAKGNILERFSAQQFPDLHSELNLSSLELGDSALYFCASSALNSEQETQYFGPGTRLLVL.

The chain couples TRBV25-1 to TRBJ1-1; D uncertain. V lost 5 bases to trimming and J lost 2 bases, with 9 bases between them. This CDR3 region has 13 residues. CDR1 and CDR2 from the germline V gene are MGHDK and SYGVNS. Here the CDR3 reads CASSMGRNTEAFF. The CDR3 coding sequence is TGTGCCAGCAGTATGGGCAGAAACACTGAAGCTTTCTTT.

J is TRBJ2-5 and V is TRBV12-5; 8 nucleotides align to TRBD1. The CDR3 has 17 residues. From germline, CDR1 is LGHNT and CDR2 FRNRAP. V dropped 1 base and J dropped 4; count of bases not matched to a gene: 11. This chain's CDR3 is CASGLGQGIYPGETQYF. Written as DNA, the CDR3 is TGTGCTAGTGGTTTGGGACAGGGGATCTACCCGGGAGAGACCCAGTACTTC.

The rearrangement joins TRBV10-2 to TRBJ1-4, with 8 nucleotides matching TRBD1. Trimming removed 6 bases from V and 5 bases from J; junction bases left unmatched: 11. CDR3 length: 16 residues. Per germline, CDR1 WSHSY and CDR2 SAAADI. The chain's CDR3 is CASRGLDRGRNEKLFF. In DNA, the CDR3 is TGCGCCAGCAGGGGCTTAGACAGGGGAAGAAATGAAAAACTGTTTTTT.

V is TRBV3-1 (or the pseudogene TRBV3-2) and J is TRBJ1-2; a possible D gene is TRBD1 (5 bases). The germline CDR1 and CDR2 sequences are LGHDT and YNNKEL (reference sequence). V lost 4 bases and J 6 bases, leaving 12 bases between the germline ends. CDR3 length: 13 amino acids. DNA for the CDR3: TGTGCCAGCAGCCGGGAAGCAGGGCATGGCTACACCTTC. Amino acids: CASSREAGHGYTF.

The chain is built from TRBV30 and TRBJ1-6, with D maybe TRBD1 (5 bases). The CDR3 spans 13 residues. Germline V CDR1 and CDR2: GTSNPN, SVGIG (reference sequence). Trimming stripped 0 bases from V and 12 bases from J, with 12 bases between. In nucleotides, the CDR3 is TGTGCCTGGAGTGTCGCAGGAAGGGGACCCCTCCACTTT. This translates into CAWSVAGRGPLHF.

The chain combines TRBV18 with TRBJ2-3; D might be TRBD2 (5 bases). Per germline, CDR1 KGHSH and CDR2 LQKENI. V was clipped by 2 bases and J by 5 bases, with 17 bases between them. The CDR3 length is 16 residues. The CDR3 bases are TGTGCCAGCTCACCAATTCTGAGGGTCGGAGAAGATACGCAGTATTTT. Translation gives CASSPILRVGEDTQYF.

The chain links TRBV11-3 to TRBJ2-4; 11 nucleotides align to TRBD1. Germline CDR1 reads SGHNT; CDR2 reads YENEEA. The CDR3 is made up of 16 amino acids. Trimming took 1 base from V and 13 from J; bases not matched to a gene: 12. CDR3 nucleotide sequence: TGTGCCAGCAGCTTAGTCCCCCCGGGACAGGGGGGAGTCCAGTACTTC. This gives the protein CASSLVPPGQGGVQYF.

The CDR3 loop is CASSKAQGAREQYF. The DNA of the CDR3 is TGCGCCAGCAGCAAGGCCCAGGGGGCGCGGGAGCAGTACTTC. This chain links TRBV5-1 with TRBJ2-7; TRBD1 matches 8 bases. The CDR3 is made up of 14 amino acids. Germline V gives CDR1 SGHRS, CDR2 YFSETQ. The V segment lost 4 bases and the J segment 7 bases; nucleotides outside the gene matches: 10.

The rearrangement uses TRBV7-9 and TRBJ1-1; D is undetermined. V lost 6 bases to trimming and J lost 1 base, with 6 bases between them. Germline V CDR1 and CDR2: SEHNR, FQNEAQ (reference sequence). The length of the CDR3 is 12 residues. The CDR3 nucleotides are TGTGCCAGCAGGGGAGCGAACACTGAAGCTTTCTTT. Its translation: CASRGANTEAFF.

The chain joins TRBV5-6 to TRBJ1-6, with 10 nucleotides matching TRBD1. Germline CDR1 reads SGHDT; CDR2 reads YYEEEE. J was trimmed by 7 bases and V by 0 bases; bases with no gene match: 4. This CDR3 has 16 amino acids. DNA of the CDR3: TGTGCCAGCAGCTTGGGTTGGGACAGGGGCAATTCACCCCTCCACTTT. It translates to CASSLGWDRGNSPLHF.

The chain combines TRBV7-8 with TRBJ1-1; D not certain. Germline V gives CDR1 SGHVS, CDR2 FQNEAQ. CDR3 length: 13 residues. Deletions cut 3 bases from V and 3 bases from J, with 8 bases between. DNA of the CDR3: TGTGCCAGCAGCTTTTCGGAGGACACTGAAGCTTTCTTT. It specifies CASSFSEDTEAFF.